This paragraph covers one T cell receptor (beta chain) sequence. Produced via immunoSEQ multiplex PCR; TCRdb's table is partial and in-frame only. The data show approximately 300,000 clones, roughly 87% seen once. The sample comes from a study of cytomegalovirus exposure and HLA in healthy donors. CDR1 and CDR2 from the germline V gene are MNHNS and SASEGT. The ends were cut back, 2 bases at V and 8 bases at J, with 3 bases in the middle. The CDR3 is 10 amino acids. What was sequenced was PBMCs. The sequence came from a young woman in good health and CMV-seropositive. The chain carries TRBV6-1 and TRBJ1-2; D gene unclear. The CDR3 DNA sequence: TGTGCCAGCAGTGAATGGGGCTACACCTTC. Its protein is CASSEWGYTF.